This entry is about one T cell receptor (beta chain). In this sample, this clone turned up a few times. It lacks a known antigen. No much larger clone exists at a distance of one base, and base qualities are not known. Donors were healthy HIV-negative adults with no recently reported acute infections or vaccinations. Only Caucasian adults living in Nashville, Tennessee, USA were represented among the donors. For unsorted samples, some 87 million PBMCs were counted, and genomic DNA was extracted using the QIAamp DNA Blood Mini kit. Blood was obtained by leukapheresis, after which PBMCs were separated by Ficoll-Histopaque density gradient centrifugation and cryopreserved in liquid nitrogen vapor phase. This sample is part of a study of shared clonotypes between healthy human individuals (TCRdb year 2020). In the study overall: The cohort included three men and two women between 18 and 49 years of age. Different laboratories and diverse techniques were used to prepare libraries and sequence TCR repertoires, to increase sequencing depth and limit assay-specific biases. Each donor's leukapheresis produced roughly between about 0.8 and 8.9 billion PBMCs. To estimate repertoire size and how much clonotype sharing occurs between individuals, the study deeply sequenced the blood TCR repertoires of several healthy adults. General study outcomes and caveats: The small number of donors limited the genetic and exposure-history diversity represented. Only blood was sampled, and tissue TCR repertoires likely differ from those in blood. Based on pairwise subsampling, the degree of clonotype sharing among donors was expected to be affected by sequencing depth.

Using the deep immunoSEQ assay, multiplex PCR amplified TCR CDR3 regions from genomic DNA. Extracted genomic DNA from each cell subset was spread evenly across all wells of several immunoSEQ 96-well plates, with each plate serving as a replicate. Each replicate PCR for unsorted PBMC received 300 to 350 ng genomic DNA, equal to about 30,000 T cell genomes. Ten immunoSEQ deep assay plates were used to sequence the unsorted PBMC genomic DNA. Purified libraries were measured with a Qubit 3.0 fluorometer, size-checked on a Bioanalyzer 2100, and measured again with the KAPA Library Quantification kit. A separate single-read 150-cycle Illumina NextSeq 550 flow cell was used to sequence each immunoSEQ 96-well plate. The paper's data handling went like this. The immunoSEQ output contained only junctional sequences without quality scores, so filtering could not match that applied to full-length reads. Sequences were annotated with PyIR, a Python wrapper for IgBLAST v1.9, using IMGT germline references to assign V/J genes and CDR3. Reads were removed for weak V/J assignments (E-value above 1e-6), missing CDR3, stop codons, out-of-frame junctions, or ambiguous translated residues. A V3J clonotype was defined by an identical inferred V gene, J gene, and CDR3 amino acid sequence. To compute the percentage overlap between repertoires, the number of shared unique clonotypes was divided by the size of the smaller repertoire. Three approaches were used to assess repertoire richness: RTK rarefaction, the Chao1 estimator, and Recon v2.1 estimates of unobserved clonotypes. TCRdb holds this immuneACCESS table with in-frame rearrangements only. Some clones are missing; in checked studies, unresolved V genes explain under half, and the rest has no known cause. That table gives V, J and clone size, and the DNA gave D and trimming. Recorded for this sample are about half a million clones; 79% of them occurred a single time. Of the sample, 10% to 15% falls within the top ten clones.

CDR1 and CDR2, looked up from the germline V gene, are SGHTA and FQGNSA. There are 15 amino acids in the CDR3, from cysteine to phenylalanine inclusive. Kept here is only the CDR3 DNA, which spans 45 bases and is read in frame from base 1. V is shortened by 2 bases, J by 2 bases, and the region joining them spans 12 bases. The sample consisted of PBMCs. Recombination joined TRBV7-2 with TRBJ1-2; no D segment can be confidently identified. The receptor was isolated from a woman aged 40 to 50 in good health. Some clones in this sample may be carry-over from other donors' samples. The CDR3 region reads CASSLSPGSNYGYTF. The DNA sequence is given as TGTGCCAGCAGCTTATCCCCGGGATCCAACTATGGCTACACCTTC.